This T cell receptor beta chain was captured by sequencing in a study of blood T cell repertoires in COVID-19. Turning to the study itself: The cDNA or gDNA used as material had been derived from T cells, B-cell-depleted T cells, or PBMCs.

The CDR3 totals 12 residues. Germline CDR1 reads SGHTA; CDR2 reads FQGTGA. V lost 3 bases and J lost 9; bases outside the gene matches: 2. Generated by immunoSEQ multiplex PCR, the TCRdb table keeps only in-frame clones and is missing some. The sample has 40,000 to 55,000 clones, roughly nine tenths seen once. This clone was counted a few times. This TCR came from a human donor in a cohort sampled during active COVID-19. Sequencing was done on a sample of peripheral blood. The chain joins TRBV7-3 to TRBJ2-1; 7 nucleotides line up with TRBD2. CDR3: CASSLGLSEQFF. CDR3 nucleotides: TGTGCCAGCAGCTTGGGACTAAGTGAGCAGTTCTTC.